This T cell receptor (beta chain) is from a study of T cells after yellow fever vaccination (dated by TCRdb to between 2018 and 2021). Background on the whole study: The SMART-Seq v4 Ultra Low Input RNA kit was used to prepare libraries from fractions with low cell numbers. To follow T-cell clones before and after both primary and booster YFV17D yellow fever vaccination, bulk TCR alpha and beta repertoires underwent longitudinal sequencing. Two healthy male donors made up the cohort, one aged 18 to 29 years and the other aged 30 to 40 years. Blood samples were taken at several timepoints before and after primary and secondary immunization, and bulk PBMC replicates and cell subsets were isolated. The study at large found these results: After the booster, most clones that had expanded after primary vaccination were detected again (over 95% of CD4 and 88% of CD8), suggesting broad maintenance of memory. Because only a couple of donors were included in the study, the extent to which the findings can be generalized is limited. FACS-sorted repertoires could contain abundant contaminating clonotypes from the bulk population, so computational filtering was required. Compared with the primary T-cell response, the secondary T-cell response was faster but weaker, reaching its peak on day 5 rather than on day 15. A small fraction of clonotypes appeared in both the CD4 and CD8 compartments, likely as a result of convergent recombination.

This clonotype was seen repeatedly, ten times or more. This receptor's antigen is unknown. No base quality values were provided; no much bigger clone lies one nucleotide off. CDR1 and CDR2, looked up from the germline V gene, are KGHDR and SFDVKD. Reading from cysteine to phenylalanine, the CDR3 counts 14 amino acids. Only the CDR3 part of the read is kept: 42 bases, read in frame from the first base. The V end gives up 4 bases and the J end 5 bases, leaving 4 bases in the junction not matched to a gene. The reads were generated on an Illumina NovaSeq 6000. TCR cDNA was made using 5'RACE template switching, a step that added a universal primer site and unique molecular identifiers. Priming for cDNA synthesis came from both the TCR alpha and TCR beta constant segments. Library amplification involved two PCR steps, and the second step added sample barcodes and sequencing adapters. Sequencing of the libraries was done on either Illumina HiSeq 2500 (2x100 bp) or NovaSeq (2x150 bp). The paper's processing steps were these. MIGEC was used to demultiplex reads and collapse the reads into UMI consensus sequences, and MiXCR was used for V(D)J alignment. Using edgeR on replicate PBMC samples, clonotypes were called vaccine-responding if FDR was below 0.01 and the log2 fold change was above 5 up to day 15. Bulk clonotypes were assigned CD4 or CD8 identity according to which sequenced CD4 or CD8 repertoire held them at higher abundance. TCRdb handled the public reads itself, with Q25 trimming in fastp and clone calling in MiXCR, and kept productive beta chains. Each record represents a unique CDR3 protein, reported with the most common genes and DNA among its rows. The V and J calls follow TCRdb's processing rather than the paper's. This sample has 340,000 or so distinct CDR3 sequences in its table, and around 12% of those were observed once. The ten largest clones add up to 2.5% to 4% of the sample.

Sample treatment or condition, as interpreted from the label and publication: live attenuated yellow fever vaccine strain. PBMCs were isolated from peripheral blood using a standard Ficoll-Paque protocol. CD4 and CD8 T-cell fractions were isolated with Dynabeads CD4 and CD8 positive selection kits. TriZol was used to extract RNA from bulk PBMCs, from CD4 and CD8 fractions, and from dextramer-positive and dextramer-negative fractions. The input for sequencing was CD4+ T cells sorted from PBMCs, taken 15 days after the yellow fever booster vaccination. Rearrangement joined TRBV24-1 to TRBJ2-1, with 7 bases in between that match TRBD2. This TCR was sampled from a man aged 18 to 30 who received the YFV17D yellow fever vaccine. The DNA sequence reads TGTGCCACCAGTGAGGGGGGGAACAACAATGAGCAGTTCTTC. Translated, it gives CATSEGGNNNEQFF.